This T cell receptor (beta chain) was retrieved from a study of T cells in localized non-small cell lung cancer. Study observations and caveats: The highest T cell clonality was in uninvolved adjacent lung, above tumor. Greater blood T cell density accompanied longer overall survival. In adjacent lung appeared a median 57 of the top 100 tumor clones. Analysis by sequencing included only one tumor region, so heterogeneity remains possible.

With respect to this clone: Antigen specificity is unknown.

CDR3 length: 14 amino acids. Sequencing used immunoSEQ multiplex PCR; TCRdb keeps in-frame clones, though not all of them. The data hold approximately 15,000 clones, with about 85% observed a single time. V gene TRBV21-1 combines with J gene TRBJ2-2; the listed D gene, TRBD2, was not tested against the DNA. TRBV21-1 is a documented pseudogene. Sequences were derived from peripheral blood, sampled before any cancer treatment. This TCR derives from a female donor over 55 with stage I squamous cell lung carcinoma. CDR3 sequence reads: CASSKVRVTGELFF. The CDR3 bases are TGTGCCAGCAGCAAAGTACGGGTGACCGGGGAGCTGTTTTTT.